Listed below are T cell receptor beta chains from one sample, sequenced in a study of stem cell transplantation in POMP-related autoinflammatory disease. Using immunoSEQ multiplex PCR, the repertoire was profiled, and TCRdb retains in-frame clones only, with some absent. This table has roughly 10,000 clones, about 87% appearing once. This sample comprised CD8+ T cells from PBMCs, obtained before stem cell transplantation. Every receptor here comes from a human donor with POMP-related autoinflammation and immune dysregulation (PRAID). Both conserved end residues are part of each CDR3. The order of the fields is J gene, clone size, V gene, D gene, CDR3 DNA, CDR3 protein. D genes are given only for firm matches. The size of a clone is reported for some rows only, either as once, few or many, or as a class for expanded clones.

j_call: TRBJ2-3; clone_size: -; v_call: TRBV6-1; d_call: -; cdr3_nt: TGTGCCAGCAGTGAGGGGGTGAGATCGTTGGATCAGTATTTT; cdr3_aa: CASSEGVRSLDQYF
j_call: TRBJ2-5; clone_size: -; v_call: TRBV5-6; d_call: -; cdr3_nt: TGTGCCAGCAGCTTGAGGCGCAAGTACCAAGAGACCCAGTACTTC; cdr3_aa: CASSLRRKYQETQYF
j_call: TRBJ2-3; clone_size: once; v_call: TRBV19; d_call: -; cdr3_nt: TGTGCCAGTAGGGGACCGCATACGCAGTATTTT; cdr3_aa: CASRGPHTQYF
j_call: TRBJ2-1; clone_size: -; v_call: TRBV5-1; d_call: TRBD2; cdr3_nt: TGCGCCAGCAGCTTGTCCAGCGGGGTTTACAATGAGCAGTTCTTC; cdr3_aa: CASSLSSGVYNEQFF
j_call: TRBJ2-7; clone_size: -; v_call: TRBV27; d_call: -; cdr3_nt: TGTGCCAGCAGTTTGAGAGGGGCCGGCGAGCAGTACTTC; cdr3_aa: CASSLRGAGEQYF
j_call: TRBJ1-6; clone_size: once; v_call: TRBV19; d_call: -; cdr3_nt: TGTGCCAGTAGTACAGGGATTTCACCCCTCCACTTT; cdr3_aa: CASSTGISPLHF
j_call: TRBJ2-5; clone_size: -; v_call: TRBV6-1; d_call: -; cdr3_nt: TGTGCCAGCAGTGACTTAGGAGAACAAGAGACCCAGTACTTC; cdr3_aa: CASSDLGEQETQYF
j_call: TRBJ1-6; clone_size: -; v_call: TRBV5-1; d_call: -; cdr3_nt: TGCGCCAGCAGCTTGGCGGAAACTGATAATTCACCCCTCCACTTT; cdr3_aa: CASSLAETDNSPLHF
j_call: TRBJ2-2; clone_size: -; v_call: TRBV19; d_call: TRBD2; cdr3_nt: TGTGCCAGTAGTATATCTGCGGGAGTTTCCACCGGGGAGCTGTTTTTT; cdr3_aa: CASSISAGVSTGELFF
j_call: TRBJ1-3; clone_size: -; v_call: TRBV30; d_call: -; cdr3_nt: TGTGCCTTTGATTCTGGAGGCTCTGGAAACACCATATATTTT; cdr3_aa: CAFDSGGSGNTIYF
j_call: TRBJ2-3; clone_size: -; v_call: TRBV7-6; d_call: TRBD2; cdr3_nt: TGTGCCAGCAGCTTACTAGCGGGATTCGATAATACGCAGTATTTT; cdr3_aa: CASSLLAGFDNTQYF
j_call: TRBJ1-2; clone_size: -; v_call: TRBV5-8; d_call: -; cdr3_nt: TGTGCCAGCAGCGGCGGCAGGGGTTTAGGTGGCTACACCTTC; cdr3_aa: CASSGGRGLGGYTF
j_call: TRBJ2-7; clone_size: -; v_call: TRBV12-5; d_call: -; cdr3_nt: TGTGCTAGTGGTTTGGGCTTGGGGGCCTTTAACTACGAGCAGTACTTC; cdr3_aa: CASGLGLGAFNYEQYF
j_call: TRBJ1-1; clone_size: -; v_call: TRBV19; d_call: -; cdr3_nt: TGTGCCAGTAGTTTGACTTGGGGAGGATTTACTGAAGCTTTCTTT; cdr3_aa: CASSLTWGGFTEAFF
j_call: TRBJ1-5; clone_size: -; v_call: TRBV6-1; d_call: -; cdr3_nt: TGTGCCAGTCACCCGGGACCCCGTGCTCAGCCCCAGCATTTT; cdr3_aa: CASHPGPRAQPQHF
j_call: TRBJ1-5; clone_size: -; v_call: TRBV28; d_call: -; cdr3_nt: TGTGCCAGCAGTTTCTCTTTTGGTCAGCCCCAGCATTTT; cdr3_aa: CASSFSFGQPQHF
j_call: TRBJ2-7; clone_size: -; v_call: TRBV14; d_call: TRBD2; cdr3_nt: TGTGCCAGCAGCCAATATTCAGGGAGGGCCTACGAGCAGTACTTC; cdr3_aa: CASSQYSGRAYEQYF
j_call: TRBJ2-7; clone_size: once; v_call: TRBV4-1; d_call: -; cdr3_nt: TGCGCCAGCAGCCAAGAAGGACGGGCCTCCTACGAGCAGTACTTC; cdr3_aa: CASSQEGRASYEQYF
j_call: TRBJ2-1; clone_size: once; v_call: TRBV19; d_call: TRBD2; cdr3_nt: TGTGCCAGTAGTGCGGTGCCAGCGGGAGGGCCTTTCGATGAGCAGTTCTTC; cdr3_aa: CASSAVPAGGPFDEQFF
j_call: TRBJ2-1; clone_size: -; v_call: TRBV9; d_call: TRBD2; cdr3_nt: TGTGCCAGCAGCGCTAGCGGGAGAGAAGGAGATGAGCAGTTCTTC; cdr3_aa: CASSASGREGDEQFF
j_call: TRBJ1-4; clone_size: -; v_call: TRBV29-1; d_call: -; cdr3_nt: TGCAGCGTTTTAGAGGTAGACCAGTCCTTTTTTTTT; cdr3_aa: CSVLEVDQSFFF
j_call: TRBJ2-1; clone_size: once; v_call: TRBV4-1; d_call: TRBD2; cdr3_nt: TGCGCCAGCAGCCAAGTCTGGAGCGGGGAGTACAATGAGCAGTTCTTC; cdr3_aa: CASSQVWSGEYNEQFF
j_call: TRBJ1-1; clone_size: -; v_call: TRBV21-1; d_call: -; cdr3_nt: TGTGCCAGCAGCAAAGCGTCCGTCCCGGAGACTGAAGCTTTCTTT; cdr3_aa: CASSKASVPETEAFF
j_call: TRBJ2-1; clone_size: -; v_call: TRBV7-2; d_call: -; cdr3_nt: TGTGCCAGCAGCTTTGAGAGCGTCTGGAGGGTCAATGAGCAGTTCTTC; cdr3_aa: CASSFESVWRVNEQFF
j_call: TRBJ1-4; clone_size: -; v_call: TRBV28; d_call: -; cdr3_nt: TGTGCCAGCGGACCACAGTGGGAGGCAACTAATGAAAAACTGTTTTTT; cdr3_aa: CASGPQWEATNEKLFF
j_call: TRBJ2-5; clone_size: -; v_call: TRBV11-2; d_call: TRBD2; cdr3_nt: TGTGCCAGCAGCTTAGATGGGACTAGCGGCTTGAAAGAGACCCAGTACTTC; cdr3_aa: CASSLDGTSGLKETQYF
j_call: TRBJ2-5; clone_size: -; v_call: TRBV4-1; d_call: TRBD2; cdr3_nt: TGCGCCAGCAGCCACCCCCGGAGGGGTACTAGCGGCCACCAAGAGACCCAGTACTTC; cdr3_aa: CASSHPRRGTSGHQETQYF
j_call: TRBJ1-4; clone_size: -; v_call: TRBV9; d_call: TRBD1; cdr3_nt: TGTGCCAGCAGCGCTGGGACAGGGGGCAGTGGTGAAAAACTGTTTTTT; cdr3_aa: CASSAGTGGSGEKLFF
j_call: TRBJ2-2; clone_size: -; v_call: TRBV2; d_call: TRBD2; cdr3_nt: TGTGCCAGCAGTCACGGGACTAGTCCCGGGGAGCTGTTTTTT; cdr3_aa: CASSHGTSPGELFF
j_call: TRBJ2-4; clone_size: -; v_call: TRBV4-1; d_call: -; cdr3_nt: TGCGCCAGCAGCCAAGATGTCGGAGGCGCTGGGGCCAAAAACATTCAGTACTTC; cdr3_aa: CASSQDVGGAGAKNIQYF
j_call: TRBJ2-3; clone_size: -; v_call: TRBV10-3; d_call: TRBD2; cdr3_nt: TGTGCCATCAGCCGGACTAGCGGGGGACGAGATACGCAGTATTTT; cdr3_aa: CAISRTSGGRDTQYF
j_call: TRBJ2-7; clone_size: -; v_call: TRBV6-5; d_call: -; cdr3_nt: TGTGCCAGCAGTTACTCGACGGGCGGGGCCGCCGTCGAGCAGTACTTC; cdr3_aa: CASSYSTGGAAVEQYF
j_call: TRBJ1-1; clone_size: few; v_call: TRBV4-1; d_call: TRBD1; cdr3_nt: TGCGCCAGCAGCCACCTGGACAGGGTGCCTGAAGCTTTCTTT; cdr3_aa: CASSHLDRVPEAFF
j_call: TRBJ2-7; clone_size: -; v_call: TRBV7-2; d_call: -; cdr3_nt: TGTGCCAGCAGCTTCCTACGTAGTGGGGGGGAGCAGTACTTC; cdr3_aa: CASSFLRSGGEQYF
j_call: TRBJ2-7; clone_size: -; v_call: TRBV30; d_call: TRBD1; cdr3_nt: TGTGCCTGGAGACCACCCGACAGGGACTCCTACGAGCAGTACTTC; cdr3_aa: CAWRPPDRDSYEQYF
j_call: TRBJ1-1; clone_size: once; v_call: TRBV5-4; d_call: TRBD1; cdr3_nt: TGTGCCAGCAGCGCCACAGGGGGCACTGAAGCTTTCTTT; cdr3_aa: CASSATGGTEAFF
j_call: TRBJ2-7; clone_size: -; v_call: TRBV7-6; d_call: TRBD1; cdr3_nt: TGTGCCAGCAGCTCCCACAGGGGCGAGCAGTACTTC; cdr3_aa: CASSSHRGEQYF
j_call: TRBJ2-1; clone_size: -; v_call: TRBV4-1; d_call: -; cdr3_nt: TGCGCCAGCAGCCAAGCCCCTAGACTAGGGCCCTACAATGAGCAGTTCTTC; cdr3_aa: CASSQAPRLGPYNEQFF
j_call: TRBJ2-1; clone_size: -; v_call: TRBV4-1; d_call: TRBD1; cdr3_nt: TGCGCCAGCAGCCAACCCGGGGACAGGGTGGAGTTCTTC; cdr3_aa: CASSQPGDRVEFF
j_call: TRBJ2-7; clone_size: -; v_call: TRBV7-9; d_call: -; cdr3_nt: TGTGCCAGCAGCTTAGTAGTTTACGAGCAGTACTTC; cdr3_aa: CASSLVVYEQYF
j_call: TRBJ2-7; clone_size: -; v_call: TRBV28; d_call: -; cdr3_nt: TGTGCCAGCAGTCCAACCGGGGACGAGCAGTACTTC; cdr3_aa: CASSPTGDEQYF
j_call: TRBJ2-3; clone_size: -; v_call: TRBV27; d_call: TRBD2; cdr3_nt: TGTGCCAGCAGTCCCCGCCTAGCGGGGGCTAGCACAGATACGCAGTATTTT; cdr3_aa: CASSPRLAGASTDTQYF
j_call: TRBJ1-6; clone_size: -; v_call: TRBV19; d_call: -; cdr3_nt: TGTGCCAGTAGTACTCCTCCGGGACGGAGTAATTCACCCCTCCACTTT; cdr3_aa: CASSTPPGRSNSPLHF
j_call: TRBJ1-1; clone_size: -; v_call: TRBV29-1; d_call: TRBD1; cdr3_nt: TGCAGCGTACAGGGGGGGAACACTGAAGCTTTCTTT; cdr3_aa: CSVQGGNTEAFF
j_call: TRBJ1-5; clone_size: -; v_call: TRBV9; d_call: -; cdr3_nt: TGTGCCAGCAGCGTAAGAGGACGGTGGGCTTATAGCAATCAGCCCCAGCATTTT; cdr3_aa: CASSVRGRWAYSNQPQHF
j_call: TRBJ2-1; clone_size: -; v_call: TRBV7-9; d_call: TRBD2; cdr3_nt: TGTGCCAGCAGCCACTGGACTAGCGGAATCAGGGGCAATGAGCAGTTCTTC; cdr3_aa: CASSHWTSGIRGNEQFF
j_call: TRBJ2-1; clone_size: -; v_call: TRBV19; d_call: -; cdr3_nt: TGTGCCAGTAGAGGACGGACATACAATGAGCAGTTCTTC; cdr3_aa: CASRGRTYNEQFF
j_call: TRBJ1-1; clone_size: -; v_call: TRBV9; d_call: -; cdr3_nt: TGTGCCAGCAGCGTTTATTCGAACACTGAAGCTTTCTTT; cdr3_aa: CASSVYSNTEAFF
j_call: TRBJ2-7; clone_size: -; v_call: TRBV5-1; d_call: -; cdr3_nt: TGCGCCAGCAGCTTTGGGGCAGGATTGCGGGAGCAGTACTTC; cdr3_aa: CASSFGAGLREQYF
j_call: TRBJ2-7; clone_size: -; v_call: TRBV7-9; d_call: -; cdr3_nt: TGTGCCAGCAGCGTCGATTCAGCCGAGCAGTACTTC; cdr3_aa: CASSVDSAEQYF
j_call: TRBJ2-2; clone_size: -; v_call: TRBV5-3; d_call: TRBD2; cdr3_nt: TGTGCTAGAAGCTGGACTAGAGGGAACACCGGGGAGCTGTTTTTT; cdr3_aa: CARSWTRGNTGELFF
j_call: TRBJ1-1; clone_size: -; v_call: TRBV9; d_call: TRBD1; cdr3_nt: TGTGCCAGCCAGAGACTACAGGGGGTGGAGAACACTGAAGCTTTCTTT; cdr3_aa: CASQRLQGVENTEAFF
j_call: TRBJ1-2; clone_size: -; v_call: TRBV6-5; d_call: -; cdr3_nt: TGTGCCAGCAGTTACTCACAGCAGGCTAACTATGGCTACACCTTC; cdr3_aa: CASSYSQQANYGYTF
j_call: TRBJ2-2; clone_size: -; v_call: TRBV30; d_call: TRBD1; cdr3_nt: TGTGCCTGGAGTGAGGACAGGGGATTTTCGTTCGGCGGGGAGCTGTTTTTT; cdr3_aa: CAWSEDRGFSFGGELFF
j_call: TRBJ1-2; clone_size: -; v_call: TRBV30; d_call: -; cdr3_nt: TGTGCCTGGAGTGTAGGTACAGAACACTATGGCTACACCTTC; cdr3_aa: CAWSVGTEHYGYTF
j_call: TRBJ2-7; clone_size: -; v_call: TRBV7-2; d_call: TRBD2; cdr3_nt: TGTGCCAGCAGCTTCGCGGGAGGAGGTTCCTACGAGCAGTACTTC; cdr3_aa: CASSFAGGGSYEQYF
j_call: TRBJ1-5; clone_size: -; v_call: TRBV5-5; d_call: TRBD1; cdr3_nt: TGTGCCAGCAGCTACGGACAGGGCGGGTATCAGCCCCAGCATTTT; cdr3_aa: CASSYGQGGYQPQHF